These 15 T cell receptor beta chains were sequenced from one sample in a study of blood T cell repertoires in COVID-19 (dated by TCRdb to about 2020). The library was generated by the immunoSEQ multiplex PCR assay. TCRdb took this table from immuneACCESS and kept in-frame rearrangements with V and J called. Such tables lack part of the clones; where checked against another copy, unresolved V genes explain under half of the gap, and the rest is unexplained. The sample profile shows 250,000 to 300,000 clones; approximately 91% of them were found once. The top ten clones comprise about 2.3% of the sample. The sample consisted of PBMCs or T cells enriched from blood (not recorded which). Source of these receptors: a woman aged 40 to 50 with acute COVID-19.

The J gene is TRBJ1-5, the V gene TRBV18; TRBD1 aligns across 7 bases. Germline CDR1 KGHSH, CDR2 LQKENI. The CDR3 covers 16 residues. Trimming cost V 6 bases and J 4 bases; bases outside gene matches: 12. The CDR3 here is CASSLRQTGTNQPQHF. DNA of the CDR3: TGTGCCAGCTCTCTCCGACAGACAGGGACGAATCAGCCCCAGCATTTT.

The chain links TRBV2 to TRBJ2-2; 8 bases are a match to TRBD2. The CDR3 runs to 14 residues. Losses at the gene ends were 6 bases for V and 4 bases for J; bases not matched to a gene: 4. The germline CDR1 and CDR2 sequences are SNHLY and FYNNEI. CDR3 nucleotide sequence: TGTGCCAGCAGGCGGGGGGACCCCACCGGGGAGCTGTTTTTT. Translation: CASRRGDPTGELFF.

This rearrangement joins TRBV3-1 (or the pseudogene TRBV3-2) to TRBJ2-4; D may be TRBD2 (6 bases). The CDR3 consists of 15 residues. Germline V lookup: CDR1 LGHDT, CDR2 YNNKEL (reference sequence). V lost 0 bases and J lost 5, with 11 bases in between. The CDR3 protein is CASSQDRRGENIQYF. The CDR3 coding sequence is TGTGCCAGCAGCCAAGATAGGAGGGGAGAAAACATTCAGTACTTC.

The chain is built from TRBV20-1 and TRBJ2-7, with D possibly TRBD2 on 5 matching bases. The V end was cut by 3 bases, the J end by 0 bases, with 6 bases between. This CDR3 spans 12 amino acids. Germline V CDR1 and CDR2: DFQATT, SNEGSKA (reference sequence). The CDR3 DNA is TGCAGTGCTAGTGGGAGCTCCTACGAGCAGTACTTC. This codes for CSASGSSYEQYF.

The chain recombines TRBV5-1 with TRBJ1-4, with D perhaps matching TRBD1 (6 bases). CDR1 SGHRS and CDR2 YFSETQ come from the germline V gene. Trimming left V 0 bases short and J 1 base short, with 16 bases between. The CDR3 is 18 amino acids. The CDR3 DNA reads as TGCGCCAGCAGCTTGGGCAGGGGCGCGATCTTAACTAATGAAAAACTGTTTTTT. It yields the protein CASSLGRGAILTNEKLFF.

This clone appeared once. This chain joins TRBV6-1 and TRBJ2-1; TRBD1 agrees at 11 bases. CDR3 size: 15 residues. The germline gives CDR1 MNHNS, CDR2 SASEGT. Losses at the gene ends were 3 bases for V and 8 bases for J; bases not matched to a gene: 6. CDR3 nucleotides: TGTGCCAGCAGTGAGGACAGGGGGCCCAGAGATGAGCAGTTCTTC. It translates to CASSEDRGPRDEQFF.

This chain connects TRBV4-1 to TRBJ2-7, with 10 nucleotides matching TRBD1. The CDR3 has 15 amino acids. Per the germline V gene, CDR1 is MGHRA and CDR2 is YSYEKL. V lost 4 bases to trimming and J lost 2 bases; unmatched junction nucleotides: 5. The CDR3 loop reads CASSPGQGGTYEQYF. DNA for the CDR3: TGCGCCAGCAGCCCAGGACAGGGGGGAACCTACGAGCAGTACTTC.

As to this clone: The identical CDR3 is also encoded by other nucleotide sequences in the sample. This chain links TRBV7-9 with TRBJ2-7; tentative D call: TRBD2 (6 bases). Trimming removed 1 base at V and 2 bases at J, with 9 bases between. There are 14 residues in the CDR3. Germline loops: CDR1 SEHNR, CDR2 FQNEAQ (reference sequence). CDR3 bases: TGTGCCAGCAGCTTAGGGGGAGGTCCCTACGAGCAGTACTTC. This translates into CASSLGGGPYEQYF.

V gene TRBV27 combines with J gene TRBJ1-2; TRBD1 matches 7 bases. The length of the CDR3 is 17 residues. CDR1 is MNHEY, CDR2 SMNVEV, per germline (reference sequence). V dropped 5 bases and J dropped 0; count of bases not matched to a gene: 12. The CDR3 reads CASSRRQGQRTNYGYTF. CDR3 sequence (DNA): TGTGCCAGCAGTCGCCGACAGGGTCAGCGAACTAACTATGGCTACACCTTC.

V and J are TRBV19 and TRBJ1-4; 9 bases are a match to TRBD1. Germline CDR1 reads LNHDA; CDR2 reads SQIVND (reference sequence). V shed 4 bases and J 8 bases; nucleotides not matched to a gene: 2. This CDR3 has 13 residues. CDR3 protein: CASSRDREEKLFF. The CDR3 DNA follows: TGTGCCAGTAGTAGGGACAGGGAGGAAAAACTGTTTTTT.

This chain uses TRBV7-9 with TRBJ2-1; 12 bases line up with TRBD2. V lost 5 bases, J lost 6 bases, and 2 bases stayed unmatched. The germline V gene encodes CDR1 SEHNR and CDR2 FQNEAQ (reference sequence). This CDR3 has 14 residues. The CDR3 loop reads CASSPSGRVNEQFF. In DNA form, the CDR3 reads TGTGCCAGCAGCCCTAGCGGGAGGGTCAATGAGCAGTTCTTC.

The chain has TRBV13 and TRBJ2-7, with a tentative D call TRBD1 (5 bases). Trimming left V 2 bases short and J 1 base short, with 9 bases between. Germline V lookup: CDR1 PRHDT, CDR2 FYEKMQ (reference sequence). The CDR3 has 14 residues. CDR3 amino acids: CASSLRRQSYEQYF. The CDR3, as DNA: TGTGCCAGCAGCTTAAGGAGACAGTCCTACGAGCAGTACTTC.

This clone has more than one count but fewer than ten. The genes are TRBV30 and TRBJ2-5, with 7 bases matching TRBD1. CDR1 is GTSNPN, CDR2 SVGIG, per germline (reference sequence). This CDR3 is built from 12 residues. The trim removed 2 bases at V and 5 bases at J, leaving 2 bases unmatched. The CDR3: CAWSKQGETQYF. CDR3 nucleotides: TGTGCCTGGAGTAAACAGGGGGAGACCCAGTACTTC.

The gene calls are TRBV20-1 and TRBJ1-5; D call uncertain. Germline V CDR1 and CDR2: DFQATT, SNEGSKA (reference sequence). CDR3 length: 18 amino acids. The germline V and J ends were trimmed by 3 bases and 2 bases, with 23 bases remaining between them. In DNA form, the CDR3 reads TGCAGTGCTAGTATTTCCAGAGGAGGTCGGCTAGGCAATCAGCCCCAGCATTTT. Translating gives CSASISRGGRLGNQPQHF.

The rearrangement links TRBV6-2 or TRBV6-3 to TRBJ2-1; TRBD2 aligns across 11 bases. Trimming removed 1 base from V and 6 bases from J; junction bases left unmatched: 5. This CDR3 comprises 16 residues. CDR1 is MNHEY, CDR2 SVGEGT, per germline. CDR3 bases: TGTGCCAGCAGTTACTGGGCTAGCGGGAGGAGCAATGAGCAGTTCTTC. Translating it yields CASSYWASGRSNEQFF.